These 32 T cell receptor beta chains came from one sample sequenced in a study of beta chain features in type 1 diabetes. Expressed TCRB transcripts were sequenced because the isolated RNA had all been reverse transcribed beforehand. TCRdb's table, derived via immunoSEQ multiplex PCR, lists solely in-frame clones and lacks some. The sample contains some 290,000 clones, around 24% of which appear only once. Their specific antigens are unknown. Study observations and caveats: TCRB CDR3s were moderately but significantly shorter in Type 1 diabetes patients in all four CD4+ subsets.

Sequenced: naive CD4+ T cells from blood. These TCRs come from a woman aged 25-40 years with type 1 diabetes.

The chain uses TRBV7-9 and TRBJ1-4; D is unclear. Germline V lookup: CDR1 SEHNR, CDR2 FQNEAQ (reference sequence). V was shortened by 2 bases and J by 0 bases, with 7 bases between the two germline ends. The CDR3 is 15 amino acids. The CDR3, as DNA: TGTGCCAGCAGCTTACCCCTTGCAACTAATGAAAAACTGTTTTTT. Residues: CASSLPLATNEKLFF. Looking up the rest from reference TRBV7-9 and TRBJ1-4 gives the full variable domain: DTGVSQNPRHKITKRGQNVTFRCDPISEHNRLYWYRQTLGQGPEFLTYFQNEAQLEKSRLLSDRFSAERPKGSFSTLEIQRTEQGDSAMYLCASSLPLATNEKLFFGSGTQLSVL.

This clone has a handful of counts. This rearrangement joins TRBV6-5 to TRBJ2-1; TRBD1 might be the D (5 bases). Germline CDR1 is MNHEY and CDR2 is SVGAGI. The CDR3 has 14 amino acids. V was trimmed by 5 bases and J by 4 bases, leaving 12 bases between them. The CDR3 here is CASSLDSPYNEQFF. Here the CDR3 DNA reads TGTGCCAGCAGTCTTGACAGCCCTTACAATGAGCAGTTCTTC.

The chain uses TRBV6-5 and TRBJ1-5; 7 nucleotides align to TRBD1. Germline V gene lookup returns CDR1 MNHEY and CDR2 SVGAGI. Trimming at V came to 2 bases and at J to 0 bases, leaving 1 base not matched to a gene. There are 15 residues in the CDR3. CDR3 sequence reads: CASSYTGDSNQPQHF. CDR3 DNA: TGTGCCAGCAGTTACACAGGGGATAGCAATCAGCCCCAGCATTTT.

This clone has only a few counts. The chain carries TRBV14 and TRBJ1-1; the D is unclear. The CDR3 loop spans 16 amino acids. Germline CDR1 reads SGHDN; CDR2 reads FVKESK. The germline V and J ends were trimmed by 2 bases and 5 bases, with 18 bases remaining between them. This chain's CDR3 is CASSQWAEPLLTEAFF. The CDR3 nucleotides are TGTGCCAGCAGCCAATGGGCAGAACCCCTTTTAACTGAAGCTTTCTTT.

The chain combines TRBV5-1 with TRBJ2-7, with TRBD2 identical over 9 bases. CDR3 size: 15 residues. V was pared by 0 bases and J by 6 bases, with 7 bases of the junction left unmatched. The V gene's germline CDR1 is SGHRS and CDR2 YFSETQ. As DNA, the CDR3 is TGCGCCAGCAGCTTGGGCCTAGCGGGAATCGGCGAGCAGTACTTC. Encoded protein: CASSLGLAGIGEQYF. The full variable domain, with the rest looked up from reference TRBV5-1 and TRBJ2-7, is KAGVTQTPRYLIKTRGQQVTLSCSPISGHRSVSWYQQTPGQGLQFLFEYFSETQRNKGNFPGRFSGRQFSNSRSEMNVSTLELGDSALYLCASSLGLAGIGEQYFGPGTRLTVT.

This clone was seen a handful of times. V usage is TRBV5-4 and J usage is TRBJ2-5; D perhaps matches TRBD1 (6 bases). Germline lookup yields CDR1 SGHNT and CDR2 YYREEE (reference sequence). Between the trimmed V and J ends, which lost 4 bases and 4 bases, there was a span of 11 bases. The CDR3 loop spans 13 amino acids. The CDR3 region is CASSLDSPETQYF. CDR3 DNA: TGTGCCAGCAGCCTGGACAGTCCAGAGACCCAGTACTTC.

This clone was seen a handful of times. The J gene is TRBJ2-5, the V gene TRBV7-9, with 8 positions matching TRBD1. CDR1 and CDR2 from the germline V gene are SEHNR and FQNEAQ (reference sequence). The length of the CDR3 is 15 residues. The trim removed 3 bases at V and 7 bases at J, leaving 10 bases unmatched. DNA for the CDR3: TGTGCCAGCAGCTTTTGGCAGGGGGCGCGTGGGACCCAGTACTTC. It encodes CASSFWQGARGTQYF.

This clone was counted between two and nine times. The chain employs TRBV18 and TRBJ1-4; D call uncertain. This CDR3 has 15 residues. The germline CDR1 and CDR2 sequences are KGHSH and LQKENI. Trimming shortened V by 1 base and J by 8 bases, and 14 bases separated the two germline ends. The CDR3 region is CASSPRGGMGEKLFF. Written as DNA, the CDR3 is TGTGCCAGCTCACCACGCGGCGGGATGGGGGAAAAACTGTTTTTT.

This clone showed up just a few times. The junction departs from germline at one end; a sequencing error may be responsible. This sequence joins TRBV7-9 and TRBJ2-3; perhaps TRBD2 as D (7 bases). This CDR3 is 12 amino acids long. Per the germline V gene, CDR1 is SEHNR and CDR2 is FQNEAQ (reference sequence). In DNA form, the CDR3 reads TGCTCGGCGGGGGCTAGCACAGATACGCAGTATTTT. Protein product: CSAGASTDTQYF.

The chain uses TRBV11-3 and TRBJ2-3, with D maybe TRBD1 (5 bases). The CDR3 spans 16 residues. Germline V lookup: CDR1 SGHNT, CDR2 YENEEA. V lost 5 bases and J lost 0, with 15 bases in between. The CDR3 protein is CASSSGDGASTDTQYF. CDR3 nucleotides: TGTGCCAGCAGCAGTGGGGATGGGGCTAGCACAGATACGCAGTATTTT.

This clone was counted only a few times. J is TRBJ2-1 and V is TRBV7-9; no clear D gene. The length of the CDR3 is 11 residues. The germline V and J ends were trimmed by 4 bases and 14 bases, with 12 bases remaining between them. The germline V gene has CDR1 SEHNR and CDR2 FQNEAQ (reference sequence). The CDR3 coding sequence is TGTGCCAGCAGCTACGAGAGTCAGGAGTTCTTC. Protein sequence: CASSYESQEFF. The full variable domain, rest sourced from reference TRBV7-9 and TRBJ2-1, is DTGVSQNPRHKITKRGQNVTFRCDPISEHNRLYWYRQTLGQGPEFLTYFQNEAQLEKSRLLSDRFSAERPKGSFSTLEIQRTEQGDSAMYLCASSYESQEFFGPGTRLTVL.

The chain couples TRBV5-1 to TRBJ1-4, with TRBD1 matching over 10 bases. The germline CDR1 and CDR2 sequences are SGHRS and YFSETQ. With 2 bases clipped from V and 8 bases from J, the junction kept 6 bases outside the gene matches. The CDR3 spans 15 residues. The CDR3 DNA reads TGCGCCAGCAGCTTAGCCGGACAGGGGGAAGAAAAACTGTTTTTT. This translates into CASSLAGQGEEKLFF. Together with reference TRBV5-1 and TRBJ1-4, the CDR3 gives the full variable domain: KAGVTQTPRYLIKTRGQQVTLSCSPISGHRSVSWYQQTPGQGLQFLFEYFSETQRNKGNFPGRFSGRQFSNSRSEMNVSTLELGDSALYLCASSLAGQGEEKLFFGSGTQLSVL.

The chain carries TRBV2 and TRBJ2-1; D remains ambiguous. The germline CDR1 and CDR2 sequences are SNHLY and FYNNEI. V lost 6 bases and J lost 0, with 9 bases in between. This CDR3 is 14 amino acids long. The CDR3 sequence is CASSDSSSYNEQFF. The DNA for the CDR3 is TGTGCCAGCAGCGACTCGAGCTCCTACAATGAGCAGTTCTTC.

This clone was detected a few times. V usage is TRBV9 and J usage is TRBJ1-5; unclear D gene. V was trimmed by 0 bases and J by 5 bases, leaving 6 bases between them. CDR1 and CDR2 from the germline V gene are SGDLS and YYNGEE. This CDR3 comprises 13 residues. This chain's CDR3 is CASSVAVDQPQHF. In nucleotides, the CDR3 is TGTGCCAGCAGCGTAGCGGTCGATCAGCCCCAGCATTTT.

This clone was detected a few times. The rearrangement joins TRBV7-9 to TRBJ2-5; 12 nucleotides match TRBD1. This CDR3 has 15 residues. Trimming cost V 5 bases and J 4 bases; bases outside gene matches: 5. Germline V gene lookup returns CDR1 SEHNR and CDR2 FQNEAQ (reference sequence). In DNA, the CDR3 is TGTGCCAGCAGCGCCGGGACAGGGGGCACAGAGACCCAGTACTTC. Translated, it gives CASSAGTGGTETQYF.

A few counts support this clone. CDR3 nucleotides: TGTGCCTGGAGTGTACGGCTGGAGGGCCATGAGCAGTTCTTC. It translates to CAWSVRLEGHEQFF. The V gene is TRBV30, the J gene TRBJ2-1, with a tentative D call TRBD2 (6 bases). This CDR3 is 14 amino acids long. V was pared by 0 bases and J by 8 bases, with 14 bases between. Germline V gene sequence: CDR1 GTSNPN, CDR2 SVGIG (reference sequence). Filled out from reference TRBV30 and TRBJ2-1, the complete variable domain reads SQTIHQWPATLVQPVGSPLSLECTVEGTSNPNLYWYRQAAGRGLQLLFYSVGIGQISSEVPQNLSASRPQDRQFILSSKKLLLSDSGFYLCAWSVRLEGHEQFFGPGTRLTVL.

This clone was counted only a few times. The chain uses TRBV30 and TRBJ1-5; D may be TRBD1 (5 bases). V lost 1 base, J lost 1 base, and 5 bases lay in between. The CDR3 is 13 residues long. Germline values: CDR1 GTSNPN, CDR2 SVGIG (reference sequence). The CDR3 nucleotides are TGTGCCTGGAGTGGGGGCAGCAATCAGCCCCAGCATTTT. Its translation is CAWSGGSNQPQHF.

There are a few counts of this clone. The chain combines TRBV7-2 with TRBJ2-1; 12 bases align to TRBD2. Germline V gene lookup returns CDR1 SGHTA and CDR2 FQGNSA. Trimming at V came to 3 bases and at J to 9 bases, leaving 12 bases not matched to a gene. This CDR3 has 17 amino acids. CDR3 sequence (DNA): TGTGCCAGCAGCTTGGGGCAACCGGGACTAGCGGGTCGTGAGCAGTTCTTC. Translating gives CASSLGQPGLAGREQFF.

This clone has only a few counts. The CDR3 region has the DNA TGTGCCAGCTCACCAAGAAGGGACACCAGCTCCTACGAGCAGTACTTC. This sequence encodes CASSPRRDTSSYEQYF. The chain joins TRBV18 to TRBJ2-7, with D maybe TRBD1 (6 bases). Trimming took off 2 bases at V and 0 bases at J, with 14 bases between the two ends. This CDR3 has 16 residues. Germline CDR1 and CDR2: KGHSH and LQKENI.

This clone was counted only a few times. The chain carries TRBV30 and TRBJ1-1; D not resolved. The CDR3 is 11 residues long. The germline CDR1 and CDR2 sequences are GTSNPN and SVGIG (reference sequence). Trimming took 8 bases from V and 5 from J, leaving 12 bases between them. The CDR3 DNA sequence: TGTGCCAGCGGGCCTGGGACTGAAGCTTTCTTT. Translated: CASGPGTEAFF.

This CDR3 is CASSFERSYNEQFF. For the CDR3, the DNA is TGTGCCAGCAGCTTCGAGCGGAGCTACAATGAGCAGTTCTTC. This sequence joins TRBV7-2 and TRBJ2-1, with D perhaps matching TRBD2 (5 bases). The germline V gene has CDR1 SGHTA and CDR2 FQGNSA. With 3 bases removed from V and 3 bases from J, the gap between germline ends came to 9 bases. This CDR3 is 14 amino acids long.

This clone has just a few counts. CDR3 residues: CASRPQGGYEQYF. CDR3 coding DNA: TGTGCCAGTCGCCCCCAGGGGGGCTACGAGCAGTACTTC. This chain joins TRBV25-1 and TRBJ2-7; D possibly corresponds to TRBD1 (7 bases). The germline V and J ends were trimmed by 9 bases and 3 bases, with 15 bases remaining between them. Germline V gene lookup returns CDR1 MGHDK and CDR2 SYGVNS. CDR3 length: 13 residues.

CDR3 sequence (DNA): TGTGCCAGCAGCGAGGGACTGGGGACTGAAGCTTTCTTT. Protein sequence: CASSEGLGTEAFF. The J gene is TRBJ1-1, the V gene TRBV27; perhaps TRBD1 as D (5 bases). Looked up from germline, CDR1 is MNHEY and CDR2 is SMNVEV (reference sequence). V lost 6 bases and J lost 5, with 13 bases in between. The CDR3 extends over 13 amino acids.

The genes are TRBV28 and TRBJ2-7; possible D gene TRBD1, 6 bases. This CDR3 region has 13 residues. In germline, CDR1 is MDHEN, CDR2 SYDVKM. Between the trimmed V and J ends, which lost 2 bases and 6 bases, there was a span of 11 bases. CDR3 amino acids: CASSLATGTEQYF. The DNA of the CDR3 is TGTGCCAGCAGTTTAGCAACAGGGACCGAGCAGTACTTC.

This clone was seen a few times. This rearrangement joins TRBV5-6 to TRBJ1-1; D is possibly TRBD1 (6 bases). CDR1 and CDR2 (germline): SGHDT, YYEEEE. CDR3 size: 17 residues. V was shortened by 3 bases and J by 5 bases, with 23 bases between the two germline ends. The CDR3 region is CASSWKWDTGTTTEAFF. For the CDR3, the DNA is TGTGCCAGCAGCTGGAAGTGGGACACCGGGACCACTACTGAAGCTTTCTTT.

This clone was observed a handful of times. This CDR3 is CASSTTSGSYNEQFF. The CDR3 nucleotides are TGCGCCAGCAGCACCACTAGCGGCTCCTACAATGAGCAGTTCTTC. This chain joins TRBV5-1 and TRBJ2-1, with 8 bases lining up with TRBD2. The CDR3 has 15 residues. Germline V gives CDR1 SGHRS, CDR2 YFSETQ. Trimming cost V 4 bases and J 0 bases; bases outside gene matches: 3.

The rearrangement links TRBV4-2 to TRBJ2-1; the D gene is possibly TRBD2 (6 bases). V was trimmed by 0 bases and J by 9 bases, leaving 12 bases between them. The CDR3 totals 14 residues. Germline CDR1 LGHNA, CDR2 YNFKEQ. The CDR3 spells CASSQEIGGFEQFF. In DNA, the CDR3 is TGTGCCAGCAGCCAAGAAATTGGGGGGTTTGAGCAGTTCTTC.

There are a few counts of this clone. The J gene is TRBJ2-5, the V gene TRBV30; 10 bases are a match to TRBD2. Trimming cost V 0 bases and J 9 bases; bases outside gene matches: 7. The CDR3 is made up of 14 amino acids. Germline V CDR1 and CDR2: GTSNPN, SVGIG (reference sequence). The CDR3 DNA follows: TGTGCCTGGAGTGTATCTCTAGCGGGAGTGGCCCAGTACTTC. Amino acids: CAWSVSLAGVAQYF.

This clone was found a few times. The CDR3 sequence is CASSPRTRSSYEQYF. The CDR3 nucleotides read TGTGCCAGCAGCCCCAGGACTAGGAGCTCCTACGAGCAGTACTTC. This chain connects TRBV13 to TRBJ2-7, with TRBD2 matching 7 bases. V dropped 5 bases and J dropped 0; count of bases not matched to a gene: 7. The CDR3 contains 15 residues. Germline values: CDR1 PRHDT, CDR2 FYEKMQ (reference sequence).

The chain is built from TRBV14 and TRBJ1-2; 9 nucleotides match TRBD1. The trim removed 2 bases at V and 8 bases at J, leaving 6 bases unmatched. CDR3 length: 14 residues. Germline assignment: CDR1 SGHDN and CDR2 FVKESK. The CDR3 coding sequence is TGTGCCAGCAGCCAACTGGGACAGGGCAAAGGCTACACCTTC. Protein product: CASSQLGQGKGYTF.

The rearrangement uses TRBV7-3 and TRBJ2-2, with D tentatively TRBD2 (7 bases). The CDR3 contains 14 residues. Germline values: CDR1 SGHTA, CDR2 FQGTGA. V lost 5 bases to trimming and J lost 10 bases, with 17 bases between them. The CDR3 sequence: CASSPQGGAQELFF. CDR3 in DNA: TGTGCCAGCAGCCCCCAAGGGGGGGCTCAGGAGCTGTTTTTT.

This clone was observed a handful of times. J is TRBJ1-2 and V is TRBV30, with D uncertain. Trimming stripped 5 bases from V and 6 bases from J, with 10 bases between. The length of the CDR3 is 11 residues. CDR1 and CDR2 from the germline V gene are GTSNPN and SVGIG (reference sequence). CDR3 bases: TGTGCCTGGGGGCGCGATAATGGCTACACCTTC. Amino acids: CAWGRDNGYTF.